These 19 T cell receptor beta chains share one sample of origin, sequenced in a study of blood T cell repertoires in COVID-19. Assay used: immunoSEQ multiplex PCR; TCRdb lists only in-frame clones, some missing. The data show roughly 180,000 clones, with around 85% seen just once and about 2% held by the top ten. Sequencing was done on a sample of peripheral blood. These receptors originate from a man aged 70-80 years with active or convalescent COVID-19.

The genes are TRBV5-6 and TRBJ1-2; 9 nucleotides line up with TRBD1. Per the germline V gene, CDR1 is SGHDT and CDR2 is YYEEEE. The V gene end was trimmed by 4 bases and the J gene end by 7 bases; junction bases not matched to a gene: 8. CDR3 length: 14 residues. The DNA of the CDR3 is TGTGCCAGCAGCCCCCCGACAGGGGGTAGTGGCTACACCTTC. Translation: CASSPPTGGSGYTF.

The J gene is TRBJ2-3, the V gene TRBV5-1; 10 nucleotides agree with TRBD2. V lost 4 bases, J lost 6 bases, and 14 bases stayed unmatched. This CDR3 contains 17 residues. Germline V gene lookup returns CDR1 SGHRS and CDR2 YFSETQ. This CDR3 is CASSPKPSGSPADTQYF. CDR3 DNA sequence: TGCGCCAGCAGCCCTAAACCTAGCGGGAGTCCAGCGGATACGCAGTATTTT.

The rearrangement links TRBV4-3 to TRBJ2-1, with 13 bases identical to TRBD2. This CDR3 contains 16 residues. Germline loops: CDR1 LGHNA, CDR2 YSLEER. Trimming cost V 2 bases and J 6 bases; bases outside gene matches: 4. This CDR3 is CASSQRLAGGVNEQFF. The CDR3 DNA sequence: TGCGCCAGCAGCCAACGACTAGCGGGAGGTGTCAATGAGCAGTTCTTC.

The CDR3 bases are TGTGCCAGCAGCCTACCGGGGGGCTACGAGCAGTACTTC. As protein: CASSLPGGYEQYF. This sequence joins TRBV6-6 and TRBJ2-7; 7 bases are shared with TRBD2. V was pared by 6 bases and J by 3 bases, with 5 bases of the junction left unmatched. The CDR3 extends over 13 amino acids. Germline CDR1 reads MNHNY; CDR2 reads SVGAGI (reference sequence).

The rearrangement joins TRBV4-1 to TRBJ2-7, with a weak D call TRBD2 (6 bases). The CDR3 extends over 16 amino acids. The germline V and J ends were trimmed by 0 bases and 7 bases, with 19 bases remaining between them. The V gene's germline CDR1 is MGHRA and CDR2 YSYEKL. CDR3 residues: CASSQDPGGGMWEQYF. Here the CDR3 DNA reads TGCGCCAGCAGCCAAGATCCTGGGGGAGGAATGTGGGAGCAGTACTTC.

The chain recombines TRBV6-5 with TRBJ1-1; D remains ambiguous. V lost 6 bases and J 4 bases, leaving 12 bases between the germline ends. In germline, CDR1 is MNHEY, CDR2 SVGAGI. The CDR3 is made up of 13 amino acids. DNA of the CDR3: TGTGCCAGCAGCCGACAAATTGGCACTGAAGCTTTCTTT. This translates into CASSRQIGTEAFF.

This clone was detected many times. CDR3 amino acids: CASSQEHRSGELFF. CDR3 coding DNA: TGCGCCAGCAGCCAAGAGCACAGATCCGGGGAGCTGTTTTTT. The chain couples TRBV4-3 to TRBJ2-2; D gene uncertain. The CDR3 sequence is 14 residues long. CDR1 is LGHNA, CDR2 YSLEER, per germline. Trimming took 0 bases from V and 6 from J, leaving 8 bases between them.

This chain joins TRBV4-3 and TRBJ1-4, with no clear D. With 0 bases removed from V and 3 bases from J, the gap between germline ends came to 11 bases. The length of the CDR3 is 16 residues. CDR1 and CDR2 from the germline V gene are LGHNA and YSLEER. In DNA, the CDR3 is TGCGCCAGCAGCCAAGATCTTAGCACGGCTAATGAAAAACTGTTTTTT. Protein sequence: CASSQDLSTANEKLFF.

The gene calls are TRBV7-9 and TRBJ1-5; D unresolved. The germline gives CDR1 SEHNR, CDR2 FQNEAQ (reference sequence). The V and J ends lost 5 bases and 1 base respectively, with 9 bases between them. The CDR3 runs 14 residues. The DNA of the CDR3 is TGTGCCAGCAGCCACCCGGGGAGCAATCAGCCCCAGCATTTT. Translating gives CASSHPGSNQPQHF.

CDR3 coding DNA: TGTGCCAGCAGCCCGCACGGGAACGGTTCACCCCTCCACTTT. Encoded protein: CASSPHGNGSPLHF. The J gene is TRBJ1-6, the V gene TRBV28, with D unresolved. The V gene lost 6 bases and the J gene lost 9 bases, with 15 bases spanning the gap. The germline gives CDR1 MDHEN, CDR2 SYDVKM. The CDR3 covers 14 residues.

The V and J genes are TRBV18 and TRBJ1-1; 9 nucleotides match TRBD1. The CDR3 is 16 amino acids. The trim removed 3 bases at V and 4 bases at J, leaving 9 bases unmatched. The germline V gene encodes CDR1 KGHSH and CDR2 LQKENI. The CDR3 protein is CASSPSPGQGTTEAFF. The CDR3 DNA sequence: TGTGCCAGCTCACCGTCCCCGGGACAGGGTACCACTGAAGCTTTCTTT.

This clone was picked up one time. CDR3 in amino acids: CASSLGDRGRETQYF. The CDR3 bases are TGTGCCAGCAGCTTGGGTGACAGGGGGCGTGAGACCCAGTACTTC. The chain has TRBV5-6 and TRBJ2-5; 10 bases fit TRBD1. Losses at the gene ends were 0 bases for V and 5 bases for J; bases not matched to a gene: 4. The CDR3 consists of 15 residues. CDR1 and CDR2 from the germline V gene are SGHDT and YYEEEE.

V is TRBV24-1 and J is TRBJ1-5; 9 bases map to TRBD1. CDR1 and CDR2 (germline): KGHDR, SFDVKD. With V trimmed by 4 bases and J by 1 base, 10 bases remained unmatched. This CDR3 has 18 residues. The CDR3 loop reads CATSDSFPTGGSNQPQHF. For the CDR3, the DNA is TGTGCCACCAGTGACTCCTTCCCGACAGGGGGAAGCAATCAGCCCCAGCATTTT.

The V and J genes are TRBV5-1 and TRBJ2-7, with TRBD2 identical over 7 bases. V dropped 4 bases and J dropped 2; count of bases not matched to a gene: 9. The V gene's germline CDR1 is SGHRS and CDR2 YFSETQ. This CDR3 is 15 amino acids long. CDR3 protein: CASSPSAGVPYEQYF. The CDR3 coding sequence is TGCGCCAGCAGCCCCTCCGCGGGGGTACCCTACGAGCAGTACTTC.

V usage is TRBV4-3 and J usage is TRBJ2-7; D is uncertain. Between the trimmed V and J ends, which lost 0 bases and 0 bases, there was a span of 12 bases. This CDR3 region has 16 residues. Germline V gene lookup returns CDR1 LGHNA and CDR2 YSLEER. Written as DNA, the CDR3 is TGCGCCAGCAGCCAAGATTCCAGCGCCGCCTCCTACGAGCAGTACTTC. The encoded protein is CASSQDSSAASYEQYF.

This sequence joins TRBV29-1 and TRBJ2-7, with unresolved D. The CDR3 contains 11 residues. V dropped 4 bases and J dropped 6 bases, with 10 bases sitting between them. Germline V gene data show CDR1 as SQVTM and CDR2 as ANQGSEA. CDR3 bases: TGCAGCGTTGCGGGTCGGTCCGAGCAGTACTTC. As protein: CSVAGRSEQYF.

CDR3 in DNA: TGTGCCAGTAGTATCAGTGTGAACACTGAAGCTTTCTTT. Translating it yields CASSISVNTEAFF. The gene calls are TRBV19 and TRBJ1-1, with unresolved D. The CDR3 loop spans 13 amino acids. Deletions cut 3 bases from V and 0 bases from J, with 5 bases between. Germline-derived CDR1 and CDR2 are LNHDA and SQIVND (reference sequence).

This clone appeared a few times. The chain recombines TRBV19 with TRBJ1-2; 8 bases line up with TRBD1. Germline CDR1 and CDR2: LNHDA and SQIVND (reference sequence). The ends lost 6 bases at V and 8 bases at J; junction bases unmatched: 11. The length of the CDR3 is 14 residues. In DNA form, the CDR3 reads TGTGCCAGTAGAGGAGGACAGGGATCTTGGGGCTACACCTTC. Its protein is CASRGGQGSWGYTF.

The CDR3 region is CASSLEAANTGELFF. CDR3 sequence (DNA): TGTGCCAGTTCTTTAGAGGCCGCGAACACCGGGGAGCTGTTTTTT. The chain links TRBV19 to TRBJ2-2; no reliable D call. CDR3 length: 15 residues. V was pared by 8 bases and J by 0 bases, with 13 bases between. CDR1 and CDR2 (germline): LNHDA, SQIVND (reference sequence).